Below, 18 T cell receptor beta chains from the same sample are listed, as sequenced in a study of beta chain features in type 1 diabetes. Findings and limits, study-wide: Shortening that was moderate but significant affected the TCRB CDR3s of Type 1 diabetes patients in all four CD4+ subsets.

Reverse transcribing all isolated RNA meant expressed TCRB transcripts were sequenced. Profiling relied on immunoSEQ multiplex PCR, and the TCRdb table lists in-frame clones only, not all of them. The sample has some 700,000 clones, 13% seen once. These receptors are not linked to any known antigen. Sequenced sample: naive CD4+ T cells from blood. These receptors originate from a man between 18 and 29 years old with type 1 diabetes.

This clone showed up many times. This sequence joins TRBV10-3 and TRBJ2-3; no reliable D call. The CDR3 covers 11 residues. V was clipped by 6 bases and J by 3 bases, with 4 bases between them. CDR1 is ENHRY and CDR2 is SYGVKD in the germline V gene. The CDR3 nucleotides read TGTGCCATCAGGACTACAGATACGCAGTATTTT. Its protein is CAIRTTDTQYF.

The CDR3, as DNA: TGTGCCAGCAACAAGGGGCGAGGGGTCACTGAAGCTTTCTTT. This gives the protein CASNKGRGVTEAFF. The chain couples TRBV6-6 to TRBJ1-1; TRBD1 is a possible D gene (5 bases). Germline CDR1 reads MNHNY; CDR2 reads SVGAGI (reference sequence). The CDR3 sequence is 14 residues long. V dropped 7 bases and J dropped 4 bases, with 16 bases sitting between them.

The J gene is TRBJ1-1, the V gene TRBV30; no clear D gene. Trimming removed 2 bases at V and 6 bases at J, with 19 bases between. The CDR3 is 15 residues long. Germline V gene lookup returns CDR1 GTSNPN and CDR2 SVGIG (reference sequence). The CDR3 loop reads CAWSSSDTAPSEAFF. The CDR3 DNA reads as TGTGCCTGGAGTTCCTCCGATACCGCACCCTCTGAAGCTTTCTTT. The whole variable domain, filled in from reference TRBV30 and TRBJ1-1, reads SQTIHQWPATLVQPVGSPLSLECTVEGTSNPNLYWYRQAAGRGLQLLFYSVGIGQISSEVPQNLSASRPQDRQFILSSKKLLLSDSGFYLCAWSSSDTAPSEAFFGQGTRLTVV.

This clone was detected only a few times. The chain recombines TRBV6-1 with TRBJ1-2; maybe TRBD1 (5 bases). Trimming took off 4 bases at V and 4 bases at J, with 19 bases between the two ends. Germline values: CDR1 MNHNS, CDR2 SASEGT. The CDR3 spans 16 residues. The DNA of the CDR3 is TGTGCCAGCAGTGGATCGACAGACTTCCTTAGCTATGGCTACACCTTC. Protein sequence: CASSGSTDFLSYGYTF.

The chain has TRBV5-6 and TRBJ1-1; D not certain. This CDR3 is built from 11 residues. Germline loops: CDR1 SGHDT, CDR2 YYEEEE. Trimming shortened V by 4 bases and J by 7 bases, and 8 bases separated the two germline ends. The CDR3 DNA follows: TGTGCCAGCAGCCTTAATGATGAAGCTTTCTTT. Encoded protein: CASSLNDEAFF.

CDR3 in amino acids: CASISTGGNQPQHF. DNA for the CDR3: TGTGCCAGCATCTCGACAGGGGGCAATCAGCCCCAGCATTTT. This chain links TRBV6-1 with TRBJ1-5; 8 bases fit TRBD1. The length of the CDR3 is 14 residues. Germline assignment: CDR1 MNHNS and CDR2 SASEGT. With V trimmed by 7 bases and J by 2 bases, 4 bases remained unmatched.

This sequence joins TRBV11-2 and TRBJ1-2, with 8 bases identical to TRBD1. The CDR3 covers 18 residues. Germline trimming cut 0 bases from V and 4 bases from J; bases unmatched to any gene: 13. Germline CDR1 and CDR2: SGHAT and FQNNGV. CDR3 protein: CASSLDSVSGTGTYGYTF. CDR3 nucleotides: TGTGCCAGCAGCTTAGATAGTGTTTCCGGGACAGGTACCTATGGCTACACCTTC.

This rearrangement joins TRBV4-1 to TRBJ1-2; 7 bases agree with TRBD1. This CDR3 has 13 amino acids. The germline V gene has CDR1 MGHRA and CDR2 YSYEKL. V dropped 4 bases and J dropped 8; count of bases not matched to a gene: 7. The CDR3 DNA reads TGCGCCAGCAGCCGAGGGGGACAGTCCGGCTACACCTTC. Translated: CASSRGGQSGYTF.

The chain is built from TRBV9 and TRBJ2-3; TRBD2 aligns across 11 bases. This CDR3 is 15 amino acids long. Germline-derived CDR1 and CDR2 are SGDLS and YYNGEE. V gave up 3 bases and J gave up 3 bases; unmatched junction bases: 3. In nucleotides, the CDR3 is TGTGCCAGCAGCGAGACTAGCGGGGTGACAGATACGCAGTATTTT. It specifies CASSETSGVTDTQYF.

This clone was seen a few times. The chain couples TRBV29-1 to TRBJ2-1; perhaps TRBD2 as D (6 bases). This CDR3 contains 12 residues. In germline, CDR1 is SQVTM, CDR2 ANQGSEA. V was shortened by 2 bases and J by 7 bases, with 9 bases between the two germline ends. The chain's CDR3 is CSVEMAGNEQFF. In DNA form, the CDR3 reads TGCAGCGTTGAAATGGCGGGGAATGAGCAGTTCTTC.

This clone was recorded a few times. CDR3 sequence: CASSDRREQYF. The CDR3 DNA reads as TGTGCCAGCAGCGACCGGCGGGAGCAGTACTTC. The genes are TRBV7-9 and TRBJ2-7; no definite D call. Germline lookup yields CDR1 SEHNR and CDR2 FQNEAQ (reference sequence). The CDR3 length is 11 residues. V was cut by 5 bases and J by 7 bases, with 9 bases left in between.

This clone was observed a few times. V and J are TRBV11-2 and TRBJ1-6, with D possibly matching TRBD1 (5 bases). The CDR3 is 12 amino acids. From germline, CDR1 is SGHAT and CDR2 FQNNGV. Trimming pared 0 bases from V and 13 bases from J, leaving 7 bases between. The CDR3 loop reads CASSLEGPPLHF. CDR3 sequence (DNA): TGTGCCAGCAGCTTAGAGGGACCTCCCCTCCACTTT.

This clone came up a few times. The chain employs TRBV5-1 and TRBJ1-2; the D is unclear. V was clipped by 1 base and J by 6 bases, with 13 bases between them. Germline assignment: CDR1 SGHRS and CDR2 YFSETQ. The CDR3 is made up of 14 amino acids. The CDR3 here is CASSLIASQNGYTF. The CDR3, as DNA: TGCGCCAGCAGCTTGATCGCCTCCCAGAATGGCTACACCTTC. Complete variable domain (other parts from reference TRBV5-1 and TRBJ1-2): KAGVTQTPRYLIKTRGQQVTLSCSPISGHRSVSWYQQTPGQGLQFLFEYFSETQRNKGNFPGRFSGRQFSNSRSEMNVSTLELGDSALYLCASSLIASQNGYTFGSGTRLTVV.

V and J are TRBV7-9 and TRBJ2-3; D is perhaps TRBD1 (6 bases). The ends were cut back, 5 bases at V and 3 bases at J, with 18 bases in the middle. The CDR3 is 16 residues long. The germline V gene has CDR1 SEHNR and CDR2 FQNEAQ (reference sequence). CDR3 region: CASSPVVEQGTDTQYF. CDR3 nucleotide sequence: TGTGCCAGCAGCCCAGTGGTTGAGCAGGGGACAGATACGCAGTATTTT.

CDR3 protein: CASSPDSNYEQYF. CDR3 in DNA: TGCGCCAGCAGCCCCGACAGCAACTACGAGCAGTACTTC. The genes are TRBV5-1 and TRBJ2-7, with a possible D match to TRBD1 (5 bases). Looked up from germline, CDR1 is SGHRS and CDR2 is YFSETQ. V lost 4 bases and J 3 bases, leaving 11 bases between the germline ends. CDR3 length equals 13 residues.

This chain joins TRBV6-5 and TRBJ2-5, with D maybe TRBD1 (5 bases). V shed 6 bases and J shed 5 bases, with 10 bases lying between them. The CDR3 spans 12 residues. Germline V gene data show CDR1 as MNHEY and CDR2 as SVGAGI. This chain's CDR3 is CASRGEAETQYF. The CDR3 DNA reads TGTGCCAGCAGAGGGGAAGCGGAGACCCAGTACTTC.

In this sample, this clone turned up a few times. The chain uses TRBV5-1 and TRBJ2-3; D is possibly TRBD2 (6 bases). Germline V CDR1 and CDR2: SGHRS, YFSETQ. V lost 0 bases and J lost 4, with 12 bases in between. The CDR3 is 15 amino acids. The CDR3 sequence: CASSLAGRGPDTQYF. The CDR3, as DNA: TGCGCCAGCAGCTTGGCGGGGCGGGGCCCAGATACGCAGTATTTT.

DNA for the CDR3: TGTGCCAGCAGTCTAGTGGGCAGGAACTATGGCTACACCTTC. Its translation: CASSLVGRNYGYTF. The chain recombines TRBV28 with TRBJ1-2; D is unclear. Trimming pared 5 bases from V and 2 bases from J, leaving 12 bases between. The CDR3 sequence is 14 residues long. Germline V gene lookup returns CDR1 MDHEN and CDR2 SYDVKM.